Below, 27 T cell receptor beta chains from the same sample are listed, as sequenced in a study of beta chain features in type 1 diabetes. The entirety of the isolated RNA underwent reverse transcription, so expressed TCRB transcripts were sequenced. Assay used: immunoSEQ multiplex PCR; TCRdb lists only in-frame clones, some missing. This table has around 500,000 clones, about an eighth appearing once. Sequencing input: naive CD4+ T cells from blood. All receptors derive from a woman in her late teens or twenties in good health.

The V call is TRBV21-1, the J call TRBJ2-2; the tabulated D call, TRBD1, remains unverified against the DNA. TRBV21-1 is a recognized pseudogene. The CDR3 sequence is 12 residues long. CDR3 amino acids: CASSADTGELFF. The DNA for the CDR3 is TGTGCCAGCAGCGCAGACACCGGGGAGCTGTTTTTT.

The V call is TRBV18, the J call TRBJ1-2; no firm D call. V gave up 2 bases and J gave up 1 base, with 5 bases separating them. CDR1 is KGHSH and CDR2 is LQKENI in the germline V gene. This CDR3 has 13 residues. The CDR3 here is CASSPTDNYGYTF. The CDR3 DNA follows: TGTGCCAGCTCACCAACAGATAACTATGGCTACACCTTC. The variable domain in full, completed from reference TRBV18 and TRBJ1-2, reads NAGVMQNPRHLVRRRGQEARLRCSPMKGHSHVYWYRQLPEEGLKFMVYLQKENIIDESGMPKERFSAEFPKEGPSILRIQQVVRGDSAAYFCASSPTDNYGYTFGSGTRLTVV.

This clone was seen only a few times. The chain links TRBV7-2 to TRBJ2-4; 7 bases are a match to TRBD1. The CDR3 runs to 15 residues. With 5 bases clipped from V and 2 bases from J, the junction kept 6 bases outside the gene matches. Germline CDR1 reads SGHTA; CDR2 reads FQGNSA. The CDR3 sequence is CASSARDSPKNIQYF. The CDR3 DNA is TGTGCCAGCAGCGCCCGGGACAGTCCCAAAAACATTCAGTACTTC.

A note on this clone: This sample includes further DNA sequences coding for the same CDR3. The chain's CDR3 is CASSLQGEETQYF. As DNA, the CDR3 is TGCGCCAGCAGCTTACAGGGAGAAGAGACCCAGTACTTC. The genes are TRBV5-1 and TRBJ2-5, with D tentatively TRBD1 (6 bases). V lost 2 bases and J 3 bases, leaving 8 bases between the germline ends. Germline loops: CDR1 SGHRS, CDR2 YFSETQ. The CDR3 loop spans 13 amino acids.

This rearrangement joins TRBV7-3 to TRBJ2-6; D is perhaps TRBD1 (6 bases). Trimming stripped 2 bases from V and 0 bases from J, with 17 bases between. Germline-derived CDR1 and CDR2 are SGHTA and FQGTGA. The CDR3 loop spans 19 amino acids. Here the CDR3 DNA reads TGTGCCAGCAGCTTAGGAAGGGCAGGGGCCGGCTCTGGGGCCAACGTCCTGACTTTC. It is translated as CASSLGRAGAGSGANVLTF.

The genes are TRBV5-4 and TRBJ1-2; D not resolved. Germline values: CDR1 SGHNT, CDR2 YYREEE (reference sequence). Trimming cost V 2 bases and J 8 bases, with 19 bases left between them. The CDR3 consists of 15 residues. The CDR3 DNA reads as TGTGCCAGCAGCTTCGGCCAGACACTTAGTGGGGGCTACACCTTC. Translated: CASSFGQTLSGGYTF. The full variable domain, rest sourced from reference TRBV5-4 and TRBJ1-2, is ETGVTQSPTHLIKTRGQQVTLRCSSQSGHNTVSWYQQALGQGPQFIFQYYREEENGRGNFPPRFSGLQFPNYSSELNVNALELDDSALYLCASSFGQTLSGGYTFGSGTRLTVV.

The genes are TRBV7-6 and TRBJ1-1; no firm D call. Trimming removed 0 bases from V and 5 bases from J, with 10 bases in between. The CDR3 totals 14 residues. Looked up from germline, CDR1 is SGHVS and CDR2 is FNYEAQ. In DNA form, the CDR3 reads TGTGCCAGCAGCTTAGCCGCGACGAGGACTGAAGCTTTCTTT. Amino acids: CASSLAATRTEAFF.

The rearrangement uses TRBV9 and TRBJ1-2; D perhaps matches TRBD1 (5 bases). V lost 3 bases and J lost 4, with 19 bases in between. Germline-derived CDR1 and CDR2 are SGDLS and YYNGEE. This CDR3 spans 16 amino acids. CDR3 nucleotide sequence: TGTGCCAGCAGCGCCGGGGGACCAACCACGGCCTATGGCTACACCTTC. Amino acids: CASSAGGPTTAYGYTF.

The J gene is TRBJ1-6, the V gene TRBV5-1; 12 bases match TRBD1. V lost 4 bases, J lost 10 bases, and 3 bases stayed unmatched. Germline V gene lookup returns CDR1 SGHRS and CDR2 YFSETQ. The CDR3 has 14 amino acids. This chain's CDR3 is CASSPGTGGSPLHF. As DNA, the CDR3 is TGCGCCAGCAGCCCAGGGACAGGGGGCTCACCCCTCCACTTT.

The rearrangement uses TRBV4-1 and TRBJ2-7, with 7 bases aligning to TRBD1. The length of the CDR3 is 15 residues. Germline CDR1 reads MGHRA; CDR2 reads YSYEKL. The V gene end was trimmed by 4 bases and the J gene end by 9 bases; junction bases not matched to a gene: 15. CDR3 residues: CASSPSRQGTVVQYF. The CDR3 DNA reads as TGCGCCAGCAGCCCAAGTAGGCAGGGGACAGTGGTGCAGTACTTC.

This clone was seen only a few times. The rearrangement joins TRBV18 to TRBJ2-5; 8 nucleotides line up with TRBD1. V lost 2 bases, J lost 4 bases, and 6 bases stayed unmatched. The V gene's germline CDR1 is KGHSH and CDR2 LQKENI. This CDR3 comprises 15 residues. The CDR3 DNA follows: TGTGCCAGCTCACCATTCCCCGGACAGGGAGAGACCCAGTACTTC. Amino acid sequence: CASSPFPGQGETQYF.

The J gene is TRBJ2-2, the V gene TRBV15; possibly TRBD2 for D (5 bases). Trimming pared 2 bases from V and 6 bases from J, leaving 16 bases between. This CDR3 comprises 16 residues. Looked up from germline, CDR1 is LNHNV and CDR2 is YYDKDF (reference sequence). CDR3 amino acids: CATSRPLPGRAGELFF. In nucleotides, the CDR3 is TGTGCCACCAGCAGACCTCTCCCGGGAAGGGCCGGGGAGCTGTTTTTT. The variable domain in full, completed from reference TRBV15 and TRBJ2-2, reads DAMVIQNPRYQVTQFGKPVTLSCSQTLNHNVMYWYQQKSSQAPKLLFHYYDKDFNNEADTPDNFQSRRPNTSFCFLDIRSPGLGDTAMYLCATSRPLPGRAGELFFGEGSRLTVL.

J is TRBJ2-7 and V is TRBV5-4, with D possibly being TRBD1 (5 bases). The germline V gene encodes CDR1 SGHNT and CDR2 YYREEE (reference sequence). This CDR3 comprises 14 residues. Trimming removed 0 bases from V and 3 bases from J, with 10 bases in between. CDR3 DNA sequence: TGTGCCAGCAGCTTGGCCCCAGACAGCTACGAGCAGTACTTC. This codes for CASSLAPDSYEQYF.

This clone has more than one count but fewer than ten. V usage is TRBV28 and J usage is TRBJ2-5; tentatively, D is TRBD1 or TRBD2 (5 bases each). The germline CDR1 and CDR2 sequences are MDHEN and SYDVKM. V was shortened by 2 bases and J by 1 base, with 17 bases between the two germline ends. The CDR3 runs to 17 residues. The CDR3 reads CASSLQRALGTQETQYF. The CDR3 DNA reads as TGTGCCAGCAGTTTACAAAGGGCCCTCGGGACCCAAGAGACCCAGTACTTC.

The chain joins TRBV4-2 to TRBJ2-3; the D gene could be TRBD1 or TRBD2 (5 bases each). Trimming took off 2 bases at V and 5 bases at J, with 14 bases between the two ends. The CDR3 is 15 residues long. The germline V gene encodes CDR1 LGHNA and CDR2 YNFKEQ. This CDR3 is CASSQRGDSRDTQYF. In DNA, the CDR3 is TGTGCCAGCAGCCAAAGGGGAGACTCTCGAGATACGCAGTATTTT.

V usage is TRBV9 and J usage is TRBJ2-3; no firm D call. The CDR3 length is 16 residues. V gave up 3 bases and J gave up 2 bases, with 16 bases separating them. CDR1 is SGDLS and CDR2 is YYNGEE in the germline V gene. The CDR3 nucleotides are TGTGCCAGCAGCGCAAACCGGGCCCTGAACACAGATACGCAGTATTTT. It specifies CASSANRALNTDTQYF.

This clone was found a few times. The chain links TRBV9 to TRBJ2-1; no clear D gene. Per the germline V gene, CDR1 is SGDLS and CDR2 is YYNGEE. Deletions cut 0 bases from V and 8 bases from J, with 6 bases between. This CDR3 region has 12 residues. The CDR3 nucleotides are TGTGCCAGCAGCGTAGGGAAGTATGAGCAGTTCTTC. Residues: CASSVGKYEQFF.

This clone showed up many times. The V call is TRBV19, the J call TRBJ2-1, with D hard to call. Trimming pared 7 bases from V and 4 bases from J, leaving 5 bases between. CDR3 length: 11 residues. Germline V lookup: CDR1 LNHDA, CDR2 SQIVND (reference sequence). CDR3 nucleotides: TGTGCCAGTACCCAGTACAATGAGCAGTTCTTC. Encoded protein: CASTQYNEQFF.

V gene TRBV28 combines with J gene TRBJ2-4; 11 nucleotides match TRBD2. Trimming took 5 bases from V and 4 from J; bases not matched to a gene: 7. The CDR3 extends over 16 amino acids. From germline, CDR1 is MDHEN and CDR2 SYDVKM. This CDR3 is CASSPAIAGGKNIQYF. As DNA, the CDR3 is TGTGCCAGCAGTCCAGCTATAGCGGGGGGGAAAAACATTCAGTACTTC.

The chain recombines TRBV9 with TRBJ2-5; weak D call: TRBD1 (6 bases). Looked up from germline, CDR1 is SGDLS and CDR2 is YYNGEE. The CDR3 extends over 14 amino acids. Trimming left V 1 base short and J 6 bases short, with 13 bases between. The CDR3 is CASSVQGQGKTQYF. CDR3 nucleotide sequence: TGTGCCAGCAGCGTACAAGGGCAGGGGAAGACCCAGTACTTC.

The V call is TRBV14, the J call TRBJ2-5, with 8 bases matching TRBD1. The CDR3 has 18 residues. The germline V gene has CDR1 SGHDN and CDR2 FVKESK. The ends lost 1 base at V and 5 bases at J; junction bases unmatched: 15. The CDR3 DNA reads TGTGCCAGCAGCCAAGGGGCAAAAACAGGGGGATGGAGGGAGACCCAGTACTTC. This translates into CASSQGAKTGGWRETQYF.

The gene calls are TRBV7-8 and TRBJ2-5; D gene unclear. The germline V gene has CDR1 SGHVS and CDR2 FQNEAQ. Trimming left V 1 base short and J 8 bases short, with 14 bases between. The CDR3 covers 14 residues. CDR3: CASSLEVVPGTQYF. CDR3 sequence (DNA): TGTGCCAGCAGCTTAGAGGTTGTCCCGGGTACCCAGTACTTC.

In this sample, this clone turned up a few times. The rearrangement joins TRBV7-2 to TRBJ2-3, with TRBD2 matching 8 bases. The CDR3 sequence is 15 residues long. Germline lookup yields CDR1 SGHTA and CDR2 FQGNSA. V lost 1 base to trimming and J lost 2 bases; unmatched junction nucleotides: 2. This chain's CDR3 is CASSLVSGTTDTQYF. As DNA, the CDR3 is TGTGCCAGCAGCTTAGTTAGCGGGACCACAGATACGCAGTATTTT.

The chain uses TRBV29-1 and TRBJ1-2, with D unclear. The germline V gene has CDR1 SQVTM and CDR2 ANQGSEA. The germline V and J ends were trimmed by 4 bases and 2 bases, with 8 bases remaining between them. The CDR3 is 12 residues long. Written as DNA, the CDR3 is TGCAGCGTTGCAAGTGCGAACTATGGCTACACCTTC. Its translation is CSVASANYGYTF. Filled out from reference TRBV29-1 and TRBJ1-2, the complete variable domain reads SAVISQKPSRDICQRGTSLTIQCQVDSQVTMMFWYRQQPGQSLTLIATANQGSEATYESGFVIDKFPISRPNLTFSTLTVSNMSPEDSSIYLCSVASANYGYTFGSGTRLTVV.

J is TRBJ2-2 and V is TRBV5-4; D ambiguous. The V gene's germline CDR1 is SGHNT and CDR2 YYREEE (reference sequence). The V and J ends lost 0 bases and 1 base respectively, with 13 bases between them. CDR3 length: 17 residues. In DNA, the CDR3 is TGTGCCAGCAGCTTGGCCCGGGCAGGCCTGAACACCGGGGAGCTGTTTTTT. Amino acids: CASSLARAGLNTGELFF.

This clone was detected only a few times. J is TRBJ2-7 and V is TRBV7-9; 8 nucleotides match TRBD1. This CDR3 contains 15 residues. V trimming: 4 bases; J trimming: 2 bases; junction bases outside the gene matches: 7. Germline assignment: CDR1 SEHNR and CDR2 FQNEAQ (reference sequence). Here the CDR3 reads CASSSAGTGPYEQYF. The CDR3 coding sequence is TGTGCCAGCAGCTCCGCCGGGACAGGACCCTACGAGCAGTACTTC.

Only a few counts were recorded for this clone. This rearrangement joins TRBV27 to TRBJ2-1, with D possibly TRBD2 on 5 matching bases. Germline V lookup: CDR1 MNHEY, CDR2 SMNVEV (reference sequence). V was clipped by 5 bases and J by 1 base, with 24 bases between them. This CDR3 contains 19 residues. The CDR3 region has the DNA TGTGCCAGCAGTCTCTCTGGACTGGGGTCGGTAGGGTCCTACAATGAGCAGTTCTTC. It codes for CASSLSGLGSVGSYNEQFF.